Included here is one T cell receptor (beta chain) sequence, with context. Here immunoSEQ multiplex PCR was the method, and the copy in TCRdb shows in-frame clones only, minus some. The table lists about 80,000 clones, roughly 96% of them singletons. V lost 6 bases, J lost 2 bases, and 14 bases stayed unmatched. Per germline, CDR1 SGHRS and CDR2 YFSETQ. This CDR3 spans 18 amino acids. This sample was included in a study of technical replicates of blood from several donors. The J gene is TRBJ2-2, the V gene TRBV5-1; 9 bases are a match to TRBD2. The source is a human donor in good health. Sequencing was performed on T cells isolated from PBMCs. CDR3 sequence: CASIYSPGLAENTGELFF. CDR3 DNA sequence: TGCGCCAGCATCTATTCCCCGGGACTAGCTGAAAACACCGGGGAGCTGTTTTTT.